Presented here are 6 T cell receptor beta chains from one specimen sequenced in a study of blood T cell repertoires in COVID-19. Here immunoSEQ multiplex PCR was the method, and the copy in TCRdb shows in-frame clones only, minus some. The sample lists some 200,000 clones, approximately 78% occurring once. Sequenced material: peripheral blood. These receptors originate from a woman in her forties with acute or convalescent COVID-19.

The V call is TRBV19, the J call TRBJ1-1; unclear D gene. CDR1 and CDR2 from the germline V gene are LNHDA and SQIVND (reference sequence). V was shortened by 1 base and J by 2 bases, with 14 bases between the two germline ends. The CDR3 has 16 residues. The CDR3 DNA sequence: TGTGCCAGTAGTATAGCCCGGACTTGGGCAAACACTGAAGCTTTCTTT. Amino acids: CASSIARTWANTEAFF.

The chain combines TRBV6-6 with TRBJ2-3, with D unresolved. This CDR3 spans 11 amino acids. V gave up 7 bases and J gave up 3 bases, with 5 bases separating them. The germline gives CDR1 MNHNY, CDR2 SVGAGI (reference sequence). This CDR3 is CASTSTDTQYF. The CDR3 coding sequence is TGTGCCAGCACCTCGACAGATACGCAGTATTTT.

This sequence joins TRBV9 and TRBJ1-1, with D possibly being TRBD1 (6 bases). Per germline, CDR1 SGDLS and CDR2 YYNGEE. Trimming took 4 bases from V and 5 from J, leaving 15 bases between them. The CDR3 length is 14 residues. The DNA for the CDR3 is TGTGCCAGCAGCCAACAGACAGGAAGGACTGAAGCTTTCTTT. Protein sequence: CASSQQTGRTEAFF. Full variable domain (missing parts from reference TRBV9 and TRBJ1-1): DSGVTQTPKHLITATGQRVTLRCSPRSGDLSVYWYQQSLDQGLQFLIQYYNGEERAKGNILERFSAQQFPDLHSELNLSSLELGDSALYFCASSQQTGRTEAFFGQGTRLTVV.

This chain connects TRBV27 to TRBJ2-7, with 7 bases aligning to TRBD1. V gave up 8 bases and J gave up 4 bases; unmatched junction bases: 11. The germline CDR1 and CDR2 sequences are MNHEY and SMNVEV (reference sequence). The CDR3 runs to 14 residues. The CDR3 nucleotides are TGTGCCAGCCATCGGACAGGTGGGCGGTACGAGCAGTACTTC. Translating it yields CASHRTGGRYEQYF.

This chain connects TRBV6-1 to TRBJ2-5, with TRBD2 as a possible D gene (6 bases). V was cut by 2 bases and J by 4 bases, with 14 bases left in between. Germline-derived CDR1 and CDR2 are MNHNS and SASEGT. The CDR3 length is 15 residues. The CDR3 sequence is CASSETGGVGETQYF. CDR3 bases: TGTGCCAGCAGTGAAACCGGCGGGGTTGGAGAGACCCAGTACTTC.

This chain links TRBV24-1 with TRBJ2-7, with a weak D call TRBD1 (6 bases). The CDR3 contains 12 residues. CDR1 is KGHDR, CDR2 SFDVKD, per germline. With 12 bases removed from V and 7 bases from J, the gap between germline ends came to 18 bases. The CDR3: CASGTTQREQYF. In nucleotides, the CDR3 is TGTGCCTCGGGGACAACCCAAAGGGAGCAGTACTTC.